What follows are 6 T cell receptor beta chains derived from one specimen sequenced in a study of blood T cell repertoires in COVID-19. Here immunoSEQ multiplex PCR was the method, and the copy in TCRdb shows in-frame clones only, minus some. Of roughly 260,000 clones in the sample, about 80% were seen once. Input material: peripheral blood. These receptors all stem from a woman older than 75 with active or convalescent COVID-19.

The chain recombines TRBV3-1 (or the pseudogene TRBV3-2) with TRBJ1-2, with TRBD1 identical over 7 bases. This CDR3 is 14 amino acids long. V lost 7 bases, J lost 0 bases, and 5 bases stayed unmatched. CDR1 is LGHDT, CDR2 YNNKEL, per germline (reference sequence). The CDR3 sequence is CASTWGQSNYGYTF. Here the CDR3 DNA reads TGTGCCAGCACCTGGGGACAGTCTAACTATGGCTACACCTTC.

This clone appeared a single time. The chain employs TRBV28 and TRBJ2-1, with 9 positions matching TRBD1. Trimming took 6 bases from V and 3 from J; bases not matched to a gene: 6. Germline-derived CDR1 and CDR2 are MDHEN and SYDVKM. The CDR3 length is 15 residues. Here the CDR3 reads CASRRGQGRYNEQFF. CDR3 DNA: TGTGCCAGCAGACGCGGACAGGGGCGCTACAATGAGCAGTTCTTC.

The chain couples TRBV6-6 to TRBJ2-5; 8 nucleotides match TRBD2. The CDR3 totals 15 residues. The germline V gene encodes CDR1 MNHNY and CDR2 SVGAGI (reference sequence). The V and J ends lost 4 bases and 5 bases, in that order; junction bases with no gene match: 9. The CDR3 is CASSSVAGFSETQYF. The CDR3 DNA reads as TGTGCCAGCAGTTCAGTAGCGGGGTTCAGCGAGACCCAGTACTTC.

This chain connects TRBV5-1 to TRBJ2-7; D not certain. Germline assignment: CDR1 SGHRS and CDR2 YFSETQ. The V and J ends lost 0 bases and 5 bases respectively, with 12 bases between them. The CDR3 has 14 residues. The CDR3 nucleotides read TGCGCCAGCAGCTTGGAAATCCCAGGCGACGAGCAGTACTTC. Amino acid sequence: CASSLEIPGDEQYF.

The chain carries TRBV2 and TRBJ1-6, with TRBD1 as a possible D gene (6 bases). The CDR3 has 15 amino acids. The germline CDR1 and CDR2 sequences are SNHLY and FYNNEI. Trimming shortened V by 1 base and J by 9 bases, and 13 bases separated the two germline ends. For the CDR3, the DNA is TGTGCCAGCAGTGAAGTAGGGGGGGATTCTTCACCCCTCCACTTT. Its translation: CASSEVGGDSSPLHF.

The chain carries TRBV10-3 and TRBJ2-5; maybe TRBD2 (5 bases). Between the trimmed V and J ends, which lost 8 bases and 1 base, there was a span of 11 bases. The germline V gene encodes CDR1 ENHRY and CDR2 SYGVKD. CDR3 length equals 13 residues. The CDR3 bases are TGTGCCATCTCACTCGGGGTCCAAGAGACCCAGTACTTC. Its protein product is CAISLGVQETQYF.